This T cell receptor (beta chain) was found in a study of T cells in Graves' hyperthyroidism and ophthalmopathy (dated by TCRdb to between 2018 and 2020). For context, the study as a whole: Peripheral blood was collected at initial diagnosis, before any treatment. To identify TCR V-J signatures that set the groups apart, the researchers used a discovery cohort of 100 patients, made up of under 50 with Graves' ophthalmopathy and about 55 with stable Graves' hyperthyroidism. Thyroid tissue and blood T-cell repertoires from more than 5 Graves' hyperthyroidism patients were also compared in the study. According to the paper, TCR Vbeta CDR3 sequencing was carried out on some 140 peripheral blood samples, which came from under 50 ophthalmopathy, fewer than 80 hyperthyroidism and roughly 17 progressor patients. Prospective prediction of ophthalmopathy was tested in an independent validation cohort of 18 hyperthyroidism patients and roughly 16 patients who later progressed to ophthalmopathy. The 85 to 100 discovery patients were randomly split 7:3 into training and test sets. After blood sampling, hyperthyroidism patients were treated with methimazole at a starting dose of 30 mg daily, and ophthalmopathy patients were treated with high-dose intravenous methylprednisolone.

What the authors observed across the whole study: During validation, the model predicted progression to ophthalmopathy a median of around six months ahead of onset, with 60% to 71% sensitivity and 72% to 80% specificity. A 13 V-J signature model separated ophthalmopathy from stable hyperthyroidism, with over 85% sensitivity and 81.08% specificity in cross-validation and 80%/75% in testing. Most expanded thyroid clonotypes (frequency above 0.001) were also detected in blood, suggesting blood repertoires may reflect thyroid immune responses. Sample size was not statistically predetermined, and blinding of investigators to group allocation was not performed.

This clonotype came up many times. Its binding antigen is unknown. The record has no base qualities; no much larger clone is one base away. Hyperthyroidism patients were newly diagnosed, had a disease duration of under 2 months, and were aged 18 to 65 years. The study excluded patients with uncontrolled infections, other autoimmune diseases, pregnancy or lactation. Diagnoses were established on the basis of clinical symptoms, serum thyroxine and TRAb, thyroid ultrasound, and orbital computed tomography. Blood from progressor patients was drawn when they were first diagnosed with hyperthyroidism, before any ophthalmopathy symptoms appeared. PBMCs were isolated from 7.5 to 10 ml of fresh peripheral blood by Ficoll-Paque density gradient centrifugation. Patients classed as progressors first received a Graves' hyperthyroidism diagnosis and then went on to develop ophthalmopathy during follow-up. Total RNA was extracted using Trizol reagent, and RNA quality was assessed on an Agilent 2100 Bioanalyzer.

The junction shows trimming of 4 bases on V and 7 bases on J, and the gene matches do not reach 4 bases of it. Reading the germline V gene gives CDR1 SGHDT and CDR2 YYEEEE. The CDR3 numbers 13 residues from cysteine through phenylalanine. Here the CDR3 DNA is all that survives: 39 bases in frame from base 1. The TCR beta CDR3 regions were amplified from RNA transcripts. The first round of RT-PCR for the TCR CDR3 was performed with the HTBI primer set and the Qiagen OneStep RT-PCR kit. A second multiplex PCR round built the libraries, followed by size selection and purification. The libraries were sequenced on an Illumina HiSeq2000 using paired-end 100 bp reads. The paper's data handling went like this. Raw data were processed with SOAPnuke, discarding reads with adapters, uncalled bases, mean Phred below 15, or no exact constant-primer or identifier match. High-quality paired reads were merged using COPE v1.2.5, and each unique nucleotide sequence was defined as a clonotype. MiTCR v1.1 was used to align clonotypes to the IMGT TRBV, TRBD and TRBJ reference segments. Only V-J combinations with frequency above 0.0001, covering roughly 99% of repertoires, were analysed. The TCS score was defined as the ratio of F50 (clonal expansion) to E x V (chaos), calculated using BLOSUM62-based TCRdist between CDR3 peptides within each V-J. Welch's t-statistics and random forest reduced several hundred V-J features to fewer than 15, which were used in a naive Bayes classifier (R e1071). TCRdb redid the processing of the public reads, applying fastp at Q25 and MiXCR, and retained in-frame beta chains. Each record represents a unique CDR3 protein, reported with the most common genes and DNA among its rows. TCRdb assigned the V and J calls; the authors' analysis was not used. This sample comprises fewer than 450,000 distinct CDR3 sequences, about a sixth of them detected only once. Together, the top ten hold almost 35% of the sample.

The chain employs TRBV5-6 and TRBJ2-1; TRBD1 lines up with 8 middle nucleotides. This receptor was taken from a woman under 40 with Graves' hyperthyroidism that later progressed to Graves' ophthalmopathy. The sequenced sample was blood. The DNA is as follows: TGTGCCAGCAGCCCGACAGGGGTGAATGAGCAGTTCTTC. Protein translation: CASSPTGVNEQFF.